The TCR beta chain under discussion was sequenced for a study of beta chain features in type 1 diabetes. The germline gives CDR1 SGHNT, CDR2 YYREEE (reference sequence). Trimming took off 0 bases at V and 1 base at J, with 10 bases between the two ends. The CDR3 sequence is 15 residues long. General observations from the study: All four CD4+ subsets from Type 1 diabetes patients carried moderately but significantly shorter TCRB CDR3s.

In the case of this clone: Its cognate antigen is unknown.

Expressed TCRB transcripts were sequenced because the entire RNA isolate underwent reverse transcription. Deep immunoSEQ sequencing covered naive, central memory and regulatory T cell samples. Profiled with immunoSEQ multiplex PCR; TCRdb holds only in-frame clones, not every one. Here the sample spans about 660,000 clones, over 12% being singletons. The clonotype was recovered from a man aged 18 to 29 with type 1 diabetes. The chain couples TRBV5-4 to TRBJ1-1, with unresolved D. Sequenced: naive CD4+ T cells from blood. CDR3 amino acids: CASSLADLGNTEAFF. The CDR3 bases are TGTGCCAGCAGCTTGGCCGACTTGGGGAACACTGAAGCTTTCTTT.